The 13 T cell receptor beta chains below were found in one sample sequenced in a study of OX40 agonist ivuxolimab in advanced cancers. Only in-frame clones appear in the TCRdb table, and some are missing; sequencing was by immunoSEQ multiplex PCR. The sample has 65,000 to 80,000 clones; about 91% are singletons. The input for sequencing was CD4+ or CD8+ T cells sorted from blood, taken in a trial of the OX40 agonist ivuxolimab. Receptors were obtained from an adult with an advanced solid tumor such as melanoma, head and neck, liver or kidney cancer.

The CDR3 reads CASSEGTGGPYEQYF. The DNA of the CDR3 is TGCGCCAGCAGTGAAGGGACAGGGGGCCCCTACGAGCAGTACTTC. The rearrangement uses TRBV10-2 and TRBJ2-7, with TRBD1 matching 12 bases. V dropped 3 bases and J dropped 2; count of bases not matched to a gene: 2. Germline V lookup: CDR1 WSHSY, CDR2 SAAADI. CDR3 length: 15 amino acids.

The CDR3 region is CASSLGSSGGQETQYF. The CDR3 bases are TGTGCCAGCAGCTTAGGTAGTAGCGGGGGCCAAGAGACCCAGTACTTC. The V call is TRBV7-6, the J call TRBJ2-5, with 9 bases fitting TRBD2. Germline V gene sequence: CDR1 SGHVS, CDR2 FNYEAQ. The CDR3 has 16 amino acids. V was clipped by 1 base and J by 1 base; unmatched bases: 4. Supplemented by reference TRBV7-6 and TRBJ2-5, the full variable domain reads GAGVSQSPRYKVTKRGQDVALRCDPISGHVSLYWYRQALGQGPEFLTYFNYEAQQDKSGLPNDRFSAERPEGSISTLTIQRTEQRDSAMYRCASSLGSSGGQETQYFGPGTRLLVL.

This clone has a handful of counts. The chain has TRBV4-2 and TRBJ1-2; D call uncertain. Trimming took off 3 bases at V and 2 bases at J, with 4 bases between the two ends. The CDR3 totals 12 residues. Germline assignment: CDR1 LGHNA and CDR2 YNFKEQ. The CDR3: CASSQRNYGYTF. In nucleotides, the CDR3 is TGTGCCAGCAGCCAGAGAAACTATGGCTACACCTTC.

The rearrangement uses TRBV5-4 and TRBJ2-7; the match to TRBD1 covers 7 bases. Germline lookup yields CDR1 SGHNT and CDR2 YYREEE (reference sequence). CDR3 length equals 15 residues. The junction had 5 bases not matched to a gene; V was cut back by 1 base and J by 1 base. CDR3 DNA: TGTGCCAGCAGCTTGCTGGGCAGGGGGTCCTACGAGCAGTACTTC. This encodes CASSLLGRGSYEQYF.

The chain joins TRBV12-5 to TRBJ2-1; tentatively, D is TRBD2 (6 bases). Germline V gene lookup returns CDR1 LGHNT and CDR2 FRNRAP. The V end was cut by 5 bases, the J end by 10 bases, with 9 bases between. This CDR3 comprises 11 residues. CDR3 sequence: CASGLRDEQFF. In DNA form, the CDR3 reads TGTGCTAGTGGTCTGCGGGACGAGCAGTTCTTC.

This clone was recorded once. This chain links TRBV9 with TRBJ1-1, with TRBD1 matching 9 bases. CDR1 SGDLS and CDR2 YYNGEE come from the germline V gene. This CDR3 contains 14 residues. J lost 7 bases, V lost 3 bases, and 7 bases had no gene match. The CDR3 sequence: CASSEVPGQGEAFF. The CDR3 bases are TGTGCCAGCAGCGAAGTCCCGGGACAGGGTGAAGCTTTCTTT.

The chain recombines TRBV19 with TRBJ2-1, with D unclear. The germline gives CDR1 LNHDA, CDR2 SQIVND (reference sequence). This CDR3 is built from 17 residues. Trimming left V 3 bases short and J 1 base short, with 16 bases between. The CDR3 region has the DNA TGTGCCAGTAGTATGTATAAGTCAAGTCGATCCTACAATGAGCAGTTCTTC. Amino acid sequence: CASSMYKSSRSYNEQFF.

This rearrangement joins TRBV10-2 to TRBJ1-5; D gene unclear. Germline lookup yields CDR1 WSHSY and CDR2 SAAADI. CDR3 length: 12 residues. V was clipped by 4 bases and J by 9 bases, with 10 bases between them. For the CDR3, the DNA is TGCGCCAGCAGTGCGCCGCCCGGGCCCCAGCATTTT. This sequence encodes CASSAPPGPQHF.

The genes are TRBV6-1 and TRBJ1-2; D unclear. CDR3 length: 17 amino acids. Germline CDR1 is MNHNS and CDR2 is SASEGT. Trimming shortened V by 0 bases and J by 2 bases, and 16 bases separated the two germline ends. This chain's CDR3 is CASSEALRPYGNYGYTF. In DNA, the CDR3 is TGTGCCAGCAGTGAAGCGCTTCGACCCTATGGGAACTATGGCTACACCTTC.

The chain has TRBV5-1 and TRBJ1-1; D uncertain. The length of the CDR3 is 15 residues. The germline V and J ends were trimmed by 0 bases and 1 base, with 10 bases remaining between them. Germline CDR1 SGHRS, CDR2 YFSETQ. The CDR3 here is CASSLASVSNTEAFF. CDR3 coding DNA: TGCGCCAGCAGCTTGGCTAGCGTTTCGAACACTGAAGCTTTCTTT.

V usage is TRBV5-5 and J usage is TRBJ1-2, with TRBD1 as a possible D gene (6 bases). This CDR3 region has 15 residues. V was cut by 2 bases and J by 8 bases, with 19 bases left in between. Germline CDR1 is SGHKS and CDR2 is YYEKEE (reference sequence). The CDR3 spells CASSLGLVGAGGYTF. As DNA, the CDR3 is TGTGCCAGCAGCTTAGGTCTAGTGGGGGCAGGCGGCTACACCTTC.

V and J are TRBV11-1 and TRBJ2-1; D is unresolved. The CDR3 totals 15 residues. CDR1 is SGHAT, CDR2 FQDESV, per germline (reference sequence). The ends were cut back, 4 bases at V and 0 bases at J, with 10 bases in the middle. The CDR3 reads CASSSDLSSYNEQFF. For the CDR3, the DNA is TGTGCCAGCAGCTCGGACCTAAGCTCCTACAATGAGCAGTTCTTC. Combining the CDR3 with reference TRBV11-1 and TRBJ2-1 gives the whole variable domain EAEVAQSPRYKITEKSQAVAFWCDPISGHATLYWYRQILGQGPELLVQFQDESVVDDSQLPKDRFSAERLKGVDSTLKIQPAELGDSAMYLCASSSDLSSYNEQFFGPGTRLTVL.

CDR3 in amino acids: CASSETGATSGANVLTF. In nucleotides, the CDR3 is TGTGCCAGTAGTGAGACGGGAGCGACCTCTGGGGCCAACGTCCTGACTTTC. The chain joins TRBV19 to TRBJ2-6, with D possibly matching TRBD2 (6 bases). The CDR3 consists of 17 residues. Germline V lookup: CDR1 LNHDA, CDR2 SQIVND (reference sequence). Trimming shortened V by 5 bases and J by 0 bases, and 14 bases separated the two germline ends.